This is a list of T cell receptor beta chains from one sample in a study of molecular identifiers for immune sequencing clone quantification. TCRdb recomputed calls from the PCR reads with MiXCR, one row per CDR3 protein. This table holds 400,000 to 600,000 distinct CDR3 sequences, 25% found once. Sequenced: naive CD8+ T cells from blood, with Jurkat cell RNA spiked in. The receptors come from a human donor in good health. Some libraries in this study had Jurkat cell RNA spiked in. Both conserved end residues are part of each CDR3. The D gene is left open where the match is weak. The size entry is marked missing in some rows and otherwise reads once, few, many or a size class.

j_call,clone_size,v_call,d_call,cdr3_aa,cdr3_nt
TRBJ1-1,few,TRBV3-1,NA,CASSQGSPRYTEAFF,TGTGCCAGCAGCCAAGGCAGTCCTAGATACACTGAAGCTTTCTTT
TRBJ2-3,NA,TRBV10-3,NA,CAISDRDSIRTDTQYF,TGTGCCATCAGTGACAGGGACTCCATTAGAACAGATACGCAGTATTTT
TRBJ2-3,few,TRBV6-1,TRBD2,CASSEALGREADTQYF,TGTGCCAGCAGTGAAGCGCTTGGGCGGGAGGCAGATACGCAGTATTTT
TRBJ1-1,many,TRBV4-3,NA,CASSLGTSGRTEAFF,TGCGCCAGCAGCCTAGGGACCTCTGGAAGGACTGAAGCTTTCTTT
TRBJ2-6,NA,TRBV7-2,TRBD1,CASSLFPGQGISGANVLTF,TGTGCCAGCAGCTTATTTCCTGGACAGGGCATCTCTGGGGCCAACGTCCTGACTTTC
TRBJ2-5,many,TRBV29-1,TRBD1,CSVEGPGQAETQYF,TGCAGCGTTGAAGGTCCGGGACAGGCAGAGACCCAGTACTTC
TRBJ2-7,NA,TRBV12-3/TRBV12-4,TRBD2,CASSAPGKTSGGLSPSEQYF,TGTGCCAGCAGTGCGCCCGGTAAGACTAGCGGGGGGCTGAGTCCTTCCGAGCAGTACTTC
TRBJ2-2,many,TRBV12-3/TRBV12-4,NA,CASSPAGFTGELFF,TGTGCCAGCAGCCCCGCGGGGTTCACCGGGGAGCTGTTTTTT
TRBJ1-1,NA,TRBV4-2,NA,CASSRTENTGAFF,TGTGCCAGCAGCCGGACGGAGAACACTGGAGCTTTCTTT
TRBJ2-5,NA,TRBV9,TRBD2,CASSSGAGGTETQYF,TGTGCCAGCTCCAGCGGAGCGGGGGGGACAGAGACCCAGTACTTC
TRBJ2-3,few,TRBV28,NA,CASSLPSAADTQYF,TGTGCCAGCAGTTTACCCTCCGCGGCGGATACGCAGTATTTT
TRBJ2-7,NA,TRBV20-1,TRBD1,CSALDRGQYEQYF,TGCAGTGCTCTGGACAGGGGGCAATACGAGCAGTACTTC
TRBJ2-7,few,TRBV12-3/TRBV12-4,NA,CASSLREKQYF,TGTGCCAGCAGTTTACGGGAGAAGCAGTACTTC
TRBJ2-7,many,TRBV28,NA,CASSPHYEQYF,TGTGCCAGCAGTCCCCACTACGAGCAGTACTTC
TRBJ1-3,many,TRBV4-1,NA,CASSQAGVSGNTIYF,TGCGCCAGCAGCCAAGCCGGGGTCTCTGGAAACACCATATATTTT
TRBJ2-6,many,TRBV7-2,TRBD1,CASSLLPGTGNSGANVLTF,TGTGCCAGCAGCTTATTGCCCGGGACAGGGAACTCTGGGGCCAACGTCCTGACTTTC
TRBJ1-4,NA,TRBV9,NA,CVSSPGGGSNEKLFF,TGTGTCAGCAGCCCCGGGGGGGGCTCTAATGAAAAACTGTTTTTT
TRBJ1-2,NA,TRBV6-2/TRBV6-3,TRBD1,CASSPAWTGPPEGYTF,TGTGCCAGCAGTCCGGCCTGGACAGGGCCGCCGGAGGGCTACACCTTC
TRBJ2-7,NA,TRBV20-1,TRBD2,CSAALAGGPRYEQYF,TGCAGTGCCGCTTTAGCGGGAGGGCCGAGATACGAGCAGTACTTC
TRBJ1-1,NA,TRBV3-1,NA,CASSQAGRGENTEAFF,TGTGCCAGCAGCCAAGCAGGGCGGGGAGAGAACACTGAAGCTTTCTTT
TRBJ2-3,once,TRBV5-3,TRBD2,CASSSTGTSGSADTQYF,TGTGCCAGCAGCTCAACCGGGACTAGCGGGAGCGCAGATACGCAGTATTTT
TRBJ2-1,few,TRBV4-3,NA,CASSQDGGEQFF,TGCGCCAGCAGCCAAGATGGGGGTGAGCAGTTCTTC
TRBJ2-7,NA,TRBV7-9,NA,CASSVERVSYEQYF,TGTGCCAGCAGCGTAGAACGGGTCTCCTACGAGCAGTACTTC
TRBJ2-7,many,TRBV29-1,NA,CSVVSTSPEQYF,TGCAGCGTTGTCTCCACGTCCCCCGAGCAGTACTTC
TRBJ2-7,few,TRBV19,NA,CASSRDTGTSYEQYF,TGTGCCAGTAGTAGAGACACGGGAACCTCCTACGAGCAGTACTTC
TRBJ2-3,NA,TRBV9,NA,CASSVAPGENTQYF,TGTGCCAGCAGCGTAGCTCCGGGGGAAAATACGCAGTATTTT
TRBJ2-2,NA,TRBV6-2/TRBV6-3,TRBD1,CVSSGTDTGELFF,TGTGTCAGCAGTGGGACAGACACCGGGGAGCTGTTTTTT
TRBJ2-7,few,TRBV28,NA,CASSLLSRSYEQYF,TGTGCCAGCAGTTTATTATCCCGATCCTACGAGCAGTACTTC
TRBJ2-7,NA,TRBV30,NA,CAWSPGLPVYEQYF,TGTGCCTGGAGCCCGGGACTCCCCGTCTACGAGCAGTACTTC
TRBJ2-3,NA,TRBV11-3,NA,CASSLVSTDARYF,TGTGCCAGCAGCTTAGTCTCGACGGATGCGCGGTATTTT
TRBJ1-6,NA,TRBV13,TRBD1,CASSLATGRENSPLHF,TGTGCCAGCAGCTTGGCGACAGGGAGGGAAAATTCACCCCTCCACTTT
TRBJ2-7,few,TRBV29-1,NA,CSVVTSVYEQYF,TGCAGCGTTGTGACTAGTGTCTACGAGCAGTACTTC
TRBJ2-1,few,TRBV27,TRBD1,CASSTGQGGFGEQFF,TGTGCCAGCAGTACTGGACAGGGAGGTTTTGGTGAGCAGTTCTTC
TRBJ1-1,NA,TRBV7-6,NA,CASSGRWGAEAFF,TGTGCCAGCAGCGGTAGGTGGGGCGCTGAAGCTTTCTTT
TRBJ1-6,NA,TRBV12-3/TRBV12-4,TRBD1,CAGSLRTGNRNSPLHF,TGTGCCGGCAGTCTCAGGACAGGGAACAGGAATTCACCCCTCCACTTT
TRBJ1-1,few,TRBV4-3,NA,CASSQESSSNTEAFF,TGCGCCAGCAGCCAAGAATCGAGCTCGAACACTGAAGCTTTCTTT
TRBJ2-5,few,TRBV7-9,TRBD2,CASSFVSGGAGETQYF,TGTGCCAGCAGCTTCGTTAGCGGGGGGGCCGGAGAGACCCAGTACTTC
TRBJ2-5,few,TRBV5-5,TRBD2,CASSFGLAGARLQETQYF,TGTGCCAGCAGTTTTGGACTAGCGGGGGCTCGACTCCAAGAGACCCAGTACTTC
TRBJ2-7,few,TRBV11-2,NA,CASSFRGGSVYEQYF,TGTGCCAGCAGCTTCCGTGGAGGGTCCGTCTACGAGCAGTACTTC
TRBJ2-5,many,TRBV29-1,TRBD2,CSVAGEPGRGETQYF,TGCAGCGTGGCTGGAGAGCCAGGGAGGGGAGAGACCCAGTACTTC
TRBJ2-7,NA,TRBV27,NA,CASRGQNYEQYF,TGTGCCAGCAGGGGACAAAACTACGAGCAGTACTTC
TRBJ2-1,few,TRBV7-6,NA,CASSPGGGGSYNEQFF,TGTGCCAGCAGCCCAGGAGGGGGGGGCTCCTACAATGAGCAGTTCTTC
TRBJ1-1,many,TRBV20-1,NA,CSARDQKNTEAFF,TGCAGTGCTAGAGATCAGAAAAACACTGAAGCTTTCTTT
TRBJ2-6,many,TRBV5-8,TRBD1,CASSSDRVEALANVLTF,TGTGCCAGCAGCTCGGACAGGGTCGAGGCTTTGGCCAACGTCCTGACTTTC
TRBJ2-1,few,TRBV27,NA,CASSWGPEMNNEQFF,TGTGCCAGCAGTTGGGGACCCGAAATGAACAATGAGCAGTTCTTC
TRBJ1-1,NA,TRBV7-6,NA,CASAAPNTEAFF,TGTGCCAGCGCGGCCCCGAACACTGAAGCTTTCTTT
TRBJ2-3,NA,TRBV18,NA,CASSPRPLAPTDTQYF,TGTGCCAGCTCACCACGGCCACTAGCCCCTACAGATACGCAGTATTTT
TRBJ1-2,NA,TRBV3-2,NA,CASSQDRRGTVRGYTF,TGTGCCAGCAGCCAAGATCGCAGGGGGACTGTACGGGGCTACACCTTC
TRBJ1-1,NA,TRBV19,NA,CASSTQGLGNTEAFF,TGTGCCAGTAGTACCCAGGGACTGGGGAACACTGAAGCTTTCTTT
TRBJ2-7,NA,TRBV27,NA,CASSLRGGGEQYF,TGTGCCAGCAGTCTTCGTGGAGGGGGCGAGCAGTACTTC
TRBJ2-7,many,TRBV7-9,TRBD2,CASSATGTIEQYF,TGTGCCAGCAGCGCCACCGGGACTATTGAGCAGTACTTC
TRBJ2-7,NA,TRBV27,NA,CASSFQQTYEQYF,TGTGCCAGCAGTTTCCAACAAACCTACGAGCAGTACTTC
TRBJ2-7,NA,TRBV5-6,NA,CASSFWSESSYEQYF,TGTGCCAGCAGCTTTTGGTCAGAGTCCTCCTACGAGCAGTACTTC
TRBJ2-1,NA,TRBV19,TRBD2,CASSMSGSGFNEQFF,TGTGCCAGTAGTATGAGCGGGAGTGGTTTCAATGAGCAGTTCTTC